Shown below are 5 T cell receptor beta chains from a single sample sequenced in a study of T cell repertoires in cytomegalovirus infection (dated by TCRdb to between 2019 and 2020). These TCRs' antigens remain unknown. The data were produced on an Illumina HiSeq 1500. TCRdb cleaned the public reads at Q25 with fastp, built clones with MiXCR and kept in-frame beta chains. Rows with a matching CDR3 protein are joined into one entry that keeps the most common DNA and genes. Recorded for this sample are some 270,000 distinct CDR3 sequences; less than 25% of them occurred a single time. The ten most abundant clones make up roughly 19% of the sample. What the treatment or condition label conveys for this sample: in vitro stimulation with specific CMV peptide epitopes to enrich CMV-specific T cells. The specimen was cultured PBMCs, collected from culture after CMV antigen stimulation. The receptors come from a human donor in good health (CMV status not recorded). Some clones in this sample may be carry-over from other donors' samples.

This clonotype has just a few counts. This chain uses TRBV20-1 with TRBJ1-5; 7 positions agree with TRBD1. Per germline, CDR1 DFQATT and CDR2 SNEGSKA (reference sequence). With V trimmed by 2 bases and J by 0 bases, 10 bases remained unmatched. The CDR3 runs 17 residues. The CDR3 DNA reads TGCAGTGCTAGACCCGACTCCGGGACAGATAGCAATCAGCCCCAGCATTTT. This codes for CSARPDSGTDSNQPQHF.

J is TRBJ2-2 and V is TRBV30, with 11 bases fitting TRBD1. The CDR3 is 17 residues long. Germline V lookup: CDR1 GTSNPN, CDR2 SVGIG (reference sequence). The ends lost 0 bases at V and 3 bases at J; junction bases unmatched: 6. The CDR3 nucleotides are TGTGCCTGGAGTGTTGGGGGGGACAGGGGGGACACCGGGGAGCTGTTTTTT. Its translation: CAWSVGGDRGDTGELFF.

The chain has TRBV12-3 or TRBV12-4 and TRBJ1-5, with 10 positions matching TRBD1. The CDR3 length is 18 residues. V was clipped by 2 bases and J by 1 base; unmatched bases: 8. CDR3 sequence (DNA): TGTGCCAGCAGTTTACCCGGACAGGGGGTTGGGAGCAATCAGCCCCAGCATTTT. Its translation: CASSLPGQGVGSNQPQHF.

This clonotype was seen many times. V is TRBV12-3 or TRBV12-4 and J is TRBJ2-2; the match to TRBD1 covers 10 bases. Trimming took 7 bases from V and 4 from J; bases not matched to a gene: 15. The length of the CDR3 is 18 residues. CDR3 amino acids: CASIKRTGGLRGTGELFF. For the CDR3, the DNA is TGTGCCAGCATTAAGCGGACAGGGGGATTAAGAGGCACCGGGGAGCTGTTTTTT.

This clonotype has at least ten counts. CDR3 protein: CASRARTSGNEQFF. CDR3 DNA sequence: TGTGCCAGCCGAGCCCGGACTAGCGGAAATGAGCAGTTCTTC. V gene TRBV7-2 combines with J gene TRBJ2-1; 10 bases align to TRBD2. Trimming cost V 8 bases and J 7 bases; bases outside gene matches: 8. Germline CDR1 reads SGHTA; CDR2 reads FQGNSA. The CDR3 length is 14 residues.